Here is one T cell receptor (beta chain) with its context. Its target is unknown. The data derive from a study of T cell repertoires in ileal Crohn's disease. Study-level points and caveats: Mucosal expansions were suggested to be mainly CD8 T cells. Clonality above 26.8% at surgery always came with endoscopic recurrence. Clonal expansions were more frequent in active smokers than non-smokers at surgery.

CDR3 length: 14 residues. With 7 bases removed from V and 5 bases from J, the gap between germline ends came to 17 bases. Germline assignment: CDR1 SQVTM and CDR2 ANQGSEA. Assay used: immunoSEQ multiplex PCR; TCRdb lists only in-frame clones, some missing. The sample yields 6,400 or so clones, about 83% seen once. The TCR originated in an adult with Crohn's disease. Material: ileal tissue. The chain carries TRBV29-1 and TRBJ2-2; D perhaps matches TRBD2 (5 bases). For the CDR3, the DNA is TGCAGCGCTGGGGTTAGTGCGGGTACCGGGGAGCTGTTTTTT. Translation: CSAGVSAGTGELFF.